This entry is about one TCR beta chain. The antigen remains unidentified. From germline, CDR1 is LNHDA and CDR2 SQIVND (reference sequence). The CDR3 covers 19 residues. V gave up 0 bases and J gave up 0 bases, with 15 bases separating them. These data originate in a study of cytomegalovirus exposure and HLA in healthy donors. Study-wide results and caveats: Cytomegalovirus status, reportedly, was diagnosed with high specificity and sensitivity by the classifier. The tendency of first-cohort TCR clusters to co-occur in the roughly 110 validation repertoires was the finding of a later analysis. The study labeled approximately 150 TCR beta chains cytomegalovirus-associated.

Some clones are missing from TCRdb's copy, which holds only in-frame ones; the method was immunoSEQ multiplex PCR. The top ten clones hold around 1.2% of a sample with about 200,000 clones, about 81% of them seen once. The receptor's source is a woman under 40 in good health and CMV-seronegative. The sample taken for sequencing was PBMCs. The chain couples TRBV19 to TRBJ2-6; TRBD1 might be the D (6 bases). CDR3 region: CASSIDRQGFGSGANVLTF. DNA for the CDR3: TGTGCCAGTAGTATAGATCGGCAGGGGTTCGGCTCTGGGGCCAACGTCCTGACTTTC.